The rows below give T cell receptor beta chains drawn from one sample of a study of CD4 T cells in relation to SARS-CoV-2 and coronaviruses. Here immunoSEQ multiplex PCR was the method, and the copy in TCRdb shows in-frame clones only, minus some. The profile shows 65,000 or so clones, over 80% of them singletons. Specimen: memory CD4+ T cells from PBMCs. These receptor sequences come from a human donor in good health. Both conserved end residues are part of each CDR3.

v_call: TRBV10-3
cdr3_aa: CASQPGINQPQHF

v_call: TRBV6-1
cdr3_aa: CASSEVRGTEAFF

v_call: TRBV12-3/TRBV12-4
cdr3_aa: CASSPQYNYGYTF

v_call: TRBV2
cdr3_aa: CASSVNRGLDEQFF

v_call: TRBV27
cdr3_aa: CASSLPGGTGELFF

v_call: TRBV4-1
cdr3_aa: CASSQEPGPMNTEAFF

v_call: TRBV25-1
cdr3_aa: CASSIPPGTGSNEQFF

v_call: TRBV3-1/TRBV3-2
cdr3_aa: CASSQEGGYQPQHF

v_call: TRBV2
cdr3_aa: CASSVYWESGELFF

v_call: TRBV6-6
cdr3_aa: CASSRALGGEQYF

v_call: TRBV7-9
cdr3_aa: CASSGSGDGYTF

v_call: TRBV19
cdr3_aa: CATHRGTETEAFF

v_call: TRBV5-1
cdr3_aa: CASSPGTNQETQYF

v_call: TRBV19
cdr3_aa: CASSKEGPEAFF

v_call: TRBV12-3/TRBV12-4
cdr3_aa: CASGWRYGYTF

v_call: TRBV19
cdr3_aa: CASSMTLGGRGNQPQHF

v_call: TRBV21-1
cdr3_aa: CASSSHIFEFGAKNIQYF

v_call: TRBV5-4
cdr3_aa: CASSLEGSGNTIYF

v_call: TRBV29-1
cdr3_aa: CSVVGGNEKLFF

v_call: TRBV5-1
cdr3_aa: CASSRSMNTEAFF

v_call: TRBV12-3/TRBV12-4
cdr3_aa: CASSLSGRIAFF

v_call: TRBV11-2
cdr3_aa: CASSSTRGGNTIYF

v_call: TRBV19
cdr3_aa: CASSSRTGGEETQYF

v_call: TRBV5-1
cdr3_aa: CASSITGTGGLETQYF

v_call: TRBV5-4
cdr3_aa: CASAQQGESSPLHF

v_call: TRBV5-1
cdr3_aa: CASSSTGSDGNTIYF

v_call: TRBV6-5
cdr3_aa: CASSRDGGGVQYF

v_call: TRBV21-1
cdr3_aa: CASSKIKGGFF

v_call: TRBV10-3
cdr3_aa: CAISESAKGPYEQYF

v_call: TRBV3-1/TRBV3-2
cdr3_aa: CASSPFAFPQHF

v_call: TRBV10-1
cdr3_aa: CASSLGIDTQYF

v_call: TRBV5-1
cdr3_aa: CASSRDRRSTDTQYF

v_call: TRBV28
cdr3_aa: CASSPAGQGGNEQYF

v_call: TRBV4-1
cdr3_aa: CASSQGDYPGSTDTQYF

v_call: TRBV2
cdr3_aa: CASSDRQEPSGNTIYF

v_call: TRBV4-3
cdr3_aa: CASSQVHSNQPQHF

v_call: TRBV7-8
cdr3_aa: CASSAWTSGSTDTQYF

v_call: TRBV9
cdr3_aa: CASSVERGTEAFF

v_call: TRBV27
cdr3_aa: CASSLAGFNTGELFF

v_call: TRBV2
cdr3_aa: CATTAGALYYGYTF

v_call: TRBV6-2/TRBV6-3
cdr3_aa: CASSYRINEQFF

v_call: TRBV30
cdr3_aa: CAWSYAGNSNQPQHF

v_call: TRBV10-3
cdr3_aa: CAISEPGMREDNEQFF

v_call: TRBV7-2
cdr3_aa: CASSDPGQGTEKLFF

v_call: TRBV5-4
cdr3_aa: CASSLLTGDTSPLHF

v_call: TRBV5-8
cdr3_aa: CASSLAGETYYEQYF

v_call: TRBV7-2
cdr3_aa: CASSIQGATDTQYF

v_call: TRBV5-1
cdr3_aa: CASSPGQGGEKLFF

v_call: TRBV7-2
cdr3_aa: CASKKPATEAFF

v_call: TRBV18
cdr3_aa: CASSPGTPYSNQPQHF

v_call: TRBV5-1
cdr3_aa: CASSFGTSGGQETQYF

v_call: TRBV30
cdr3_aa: CAWTLPGTNYGYTF